The source of this TCR beta chain is a study of cytomegalovirus exposure and HLA in healthy donors (dated by TCRdb to 2015 to 2018). The study in broad terms: In an earlier analysis of some 610 of the donors, 250 to 300 Gb of sequence data and 90 million to 120 million unique TCR beta sequences from about 190 million T cells were reported. Around 300 gigabases of sequencing data and tens of millions of unique TCR sequences were included in an early release covering 500 to 750 HLA-typed donors. Of the roughly 400 genotyped donors, roughly 80% were placed in the genetic ancestry cluster associated with self-reported Caucasian donors. The study aimed to test whether cataloging public T cell receptors could reveal signatures of past pathogen exposure. The T cell repertoires of roughly 660 subjects were profiled by immunosequencing and related to cytomegalovirus serostatus. Besides the first cohort of 550 to 750 subjects, a separate validation cohort made up of some 110 different subjects was used. High-throughput TCR immunosequencing, statistical association of individual TCRs with disease status, and machine learning were combined to predict cytomegalovirus infection status. A later analysis re-analyzed previously published TCR beta repertoires from approximately 670 donors and added high-resolution HLA genotyping to study TCR occurrence patterns. Rather than using new phenotypic data, the later analysis identified candidate immune exposures from TCR beta sequences and from how often those sequences occurred across donors. An earlier analysis of 587 of the donors applied high-throughput TCR beta sequencing to assess whether each TCR beta V gene segment acted as functional or pseudogenic. Donor age, sex, ethnicity and CMV serostatus were compiled alongside the repertoire data. In a later genetic analysis, genome-wide SNP genotypes for about three fifths of the roughly 670 donors were used, and that subset was treated as a discovery cohort. Every discovery cohort repertoire had been produced on one sequencing platform. Class I and class II HLA loci were covered by the typing at four-digit resolution. Typing coverage varied by locus: 629-630 donors for A, B, C, DRB1 and DQB1; under 550 for DQA1; around 570 for DPA1; roughly 450 for DPB1. Several DR-DQ haplotypes were treated as single units for association and clustering because of strong linkage in the cohort. Among some 400 genotyped donors of the cohort, an average of around 250,000 unique TCR beta nucleotide sequences was sequenced per donor, of which 15% to 20% were non-productive. The study at large found these results: This cohort had only TCR beta chains sequenced, and the lack of alpha or paired-chain data limited which features could be detected. Because the 87-base-pair reads could not distinguish some IMGT-functional V segments, including TRBV6-2 and TRBV6-3, those segments were excluded. In a later analysis, HLA-associated TCR beta chains were found to be more clonally expanded and to have lower generation probabilities than equally common non-associated chains. In vitro tests confirmed that a few of the cytomegalovirus-associated TCR beta chains recognize cytomegalovirus antigens. Broadly in line with IMGT annotations, most TCR beta V segments showed up in productive rearrangements about 90% or about 30% of the time in an earlier analysis of approximately 600 of the donors. HLA typing was unavailable for some donors at each locus, so association tests used only the typed subset. At a false discovery rate of 0.05, a later analysis linked some 18,000 TCR beta sequences to specific HLA alleles. A further reported finding was that TCR beta sequences accurately predicted the HLA-A and HLA-B alleles for most subjects in the first cohort. For the cohort, immune exposure information was limited to CMV serostatus. A later genetic analysis reported fewer N-insertions in productive TCRs among donors in an Asian-associated ancestry cluster than the approximately 700-donor mean. A later analysis found that most CMV-associated TCR beta chains appeared HLA-restricted, with HLA associations seemingly driven largely by CMV exposure. According to the authors, the approach could potentially be generalized to other disease states and immunological phenotypes. Linkage disequilibrium might explain the correlated functional status among segregating V segments, but an unknown experimental factor could not be excluded. V-gene and J-gene trimming of TCR beta chains was associated with a missense DCLRE1C variant in a later genetic analysis, and the association was replicated in an independent cohort. In a later analysis, the rate of TCR association differed among HLA loci, with DRB1 alleles having the most associated TCRs and HLA-C alleles having the fewest. Strong co-occurrence of HLA alleles, especially DR and DQ, made assigning TCR associations to individual alleles difficult. In a later analysis, several top co-occurrence clusters were reported to appear linked to parvovirus B19, influenza, CMV and Epstein-Barr virus. The presence/absence analyses assumed that sequencing depth was roughly uniform across donors, and that assumption may not be true. The classifier was reported to diagnose cytomegalovirus status with high specificity and sensitivity in both the original and validation cohorts. Across donors, most TCR sequences were observed very rarely, whereas some public TCRs were present in many individuals. In the study, some 160 TCR beta chains were listed as associated with cytomegalovirus. The sequencing pipeline was judged likely to have produced a cluster of highly shared sequence variants as a technical artifact. Because counts were too low, about 18 rarely observed V segments, including chromosome 9 orphons, were excluded from the earlier analysis of roughly 580 of the donors.

A word on this clone: Its specific antigen is unknown. Per-base quality was not reported, and no clone a single base away is much larger than it.

The library was prepared using the immunoSEQ multiplex PCR assay. A mixture of 60 forward primers for TCR Vbeta segments and 13 reverse primers for TCR Jbeta segments was used in the multiplex PCR. The CDR3 region of rearranged TCR beta genes was amplified from genomic DNA with a multiplex PCR assay. On the Illumina HiSeq System, the amplified TCR beta libraries were sequenced as 87-base-pair reads. As for the original processing: A later analysis tallied around 87 million unique TCR beta chains across the 666 repertoires, and around 10 million of those chains were shared by two or more donors. Raw reads were error-corrected and collapsed into unique sequences with a nearest-neighbor algorithm that merged closely related sequences to remove PCR and sequencing errors. CDR3 sequences were aligned to IMGT reference sequences to assign V, D and J gene segments. Each retained sequence needed at least a six-nucleotide match to both a V gene segment and a J gene segment. A rearrangement counted as productive if the CDR3 had no stop codons and remained in frame with V and J, and every other rearrangement counted as non-productive. Following IMGT convention, CDR3 was defined as the stretch from the second conserved V-encoded cysteine to the conserved J-encoded phenylalanine. In an earlier analysis of around 540 of the donors, sequences lacking an unambiguous match to a single V gene segment were excluded. In an earlier analysis of 500 to 750 of the donors, V segments were called functional above 56.7% productive rearrangements and were called segregating when the between-donor standard deviation exceeded 5%. A statistical classification framework was developed to diagnose cytomegalovirus status using the catalog of TCR beta chain sequences. A later analysis assigned V and J genes by comparing TCR nucleotide sequences with IMGT/GENE-DB human TR gene sequences. Using the TCRdist pipeline, a later analysis assigned CDR3 sequences along with most-parsimonious VDJ recombination scenarios. In a later analysis, each TCR beta chain was defined by its CDR3 amino acid sequence together with its V-gene family, and reads without a unique V-gene family were excluded. To address suspected cross-contamination and a sequencing artifact, a later analysis removed roughly 640 highly shared, low-generation-probability nucleotide sequences. In a later analysis, a clonal expansion index for each public chain was calculated from normalized within-repertoire ranks of inferred template counts. In a later analysis, generation probabilities were computed using a VDJ recombination model fitted to out-of-frame rearrangements, and the results were checked against IGoR. A later analysis scored TCR-TCR, TCR-HLA and TCR-CMV co-occurrence with hypergeometric tests, applying a repertoire-size bias correction to TCR pairs. To estimate false discovery rates, a later analysis permuted the HLA or CMV assignments 20 times. In a later analysis, co-occurring TCRs were grouped with DBSCAN, and TCRdist sequence similarity was added when clustering was performed within HLA-allele-positive subsets. Repertoires with fewer than 30,000 or more than 120,000 public chains were left out of co-occurrence clustering, as were five repertoires with anomalous nucleotide sharing. Sourced from immuneACCESS, this table was stored by TCRdb with only in-frame sequences that have V and J called. A share of the clones is absent; for the studies checked, an unresolved V gene accounts for under half, and the remainder has no known explanation. That table gives V, J and clone size, and the DNA gave D and trimming. The sample contains about 190,000 clones, over 70% of them found a single time. The ten biggest clones cover approximately 3.9% of the sample.

The cohort was made up of about 610 healthy bone marrow donors. At the time of sampling, every cohort member was nominally healthy, though immune exposures that went unrecorded were likely present. The donor was CMV seronegative and belonged to the group of roughly 330 seronegative cohort members. Every donor gave a peripheral blood sample, and the peripheral blood mononuclear cells from that sample were used for TCR beta sequencing. The Qiagen DNeasy Blood Extraction Kit was used to extract genomic DNA from the blood cell samples. V drops 5 bases and J drops 1 base, leaving 8 bases in between. From a lookup of the germline V gene, CDR1 and CDR2 are SGHAT and FQNNGV. The CDR3 has 13 amino acids, counting the end cysteine and phenylalanine. Only the CDR3 part of the read is kept: 39 bases, read in frame from the first base.

The source is a man aged 50 to 59 in good health and CMV-seronegative. Sequenced: PBMCs. The rearranged segments are TRBV11-2 and TRBJ1-1, with no reliable assignment of the D segment. The sequenced DNA is TGTGCCAGCAGCCTCCGACAGAACACTGAAGCTTTCTTT. This is translated as CASSLRQNTEAFF.